These T cell receptor beta chains were read from a single sample in a study of shared clonotypes between healthy human individuals. Sequencing was performed with immunoSEQ multiplex PCR; in TCRdb, only in-frame clones are kept and a portion is missing. The sample holds approximately 1.9 million clones, 85% to 95% seen once. Sequencing was carried out using naive CD8+ T cells from PBMCs. These receptors came from a man aged 18 to 30 in good health. Some clones in this sample may be carry-over from other donors' samples. The conserved cysteine and the conserved F or W are not part of the CDR3 here.

j_call	v_call	cdr3_aa
TRBJ1-5	TRBV28	ASSLGPRDQPQH
TRBJ2-7	TRBV11-3	ASSSGGGASDEQY
TRBJ2-1	TRBV9	ASSFRDRVDEQF
TRBJ2-7	TRBV7-8	ASSLAALAGDYEQY
TRBJ2-2	TRBV28	ASNWSPGELF
TRBJ1-2	TRBV19	ASRTGGTYT
TRBJ2-7	TRBV9	ASSGSGTNYEQY
TRBJ1-1	TRBV28	ASSLPSTGGTEAF
TRBJ2-1	TRBV4-1	ASSPMAASSYNEQF
TRBJ2-1	TRBV28	ASSLAGPNNEQF
TRBJ2-2	TRBV9	ASSVASFSGQNTGELF
TRBJ2-1	TRBV28	ASSFFSGQAYNEQF
TRBJ1-1	TRBV6-1	ASSDALAVPGRFTEAF
TRBJ2-1	TRBV6-6	ASSYSGDDLYNEQF
TRBJ1-2	TRBV27	ASSSAGRYGYT
TRBJ2-4	TRBV30	AWSLPGQGVQNIQY
TRBJ2-3	TRBV27	ASSFYLQGAYTDTQY
TRBJ1-2	TRBV27	ASSFGPYYGYT
TRBJ2-5	TRBV5-1	ASSIPLAGAKETQY
TRBJ2-5	TRBV19	ASSMGGNREQY
TRBJ2-7	TRBV7-9	ASSLGSYEQY
TRBJ2-7	TRBV10-3	AVLRDGGSYEQY
TRBJ2-2	TRBV5-6	ASRLQGSGELF
TRBJ2-2	TRBV19	ASSMPSDSTGELF
TRBJ2-5	TRBV2	ASSPSGSRQETQY
TRBJ2-7	TRBV11-2	ASSGTAGLAAEQY
TRBJ2-7	TRBV27	ASSSTPLAGGYEQY
TRBJ2-2	TRBV9	ASSARYRDLNTGELF
TRBJ2-5	TRBV11-2	ASSLSGVETQY
TRBJ1-1	TRBV11-2	ASSLGRGTEAF
TRBJ1-2	TRBV6-5	ASSPGTLSYYGYT
TRBJ2-1	TRBV9	ASSVGTSGRVPYNEQF
TRBJ1-3	TRBV11-2	ASSFGGPGNTIY
TRBJ1-4	TRBV6-1	ASSLGTANEKLF
TRBJ1-2	TRBV10-2	ASSDRGNYGYT
TRBJ2-1	TRBV10-3	AISESVSAGPYNEQF
TRBJ2-1	TRBV4-3	ASSPGTSGRAYNEQF
TRBJ2-1	TRBV28	ASSLLSDRSEQF
TRBJ1-2	TRBV7-2	ASSLPIGRIDGYT
TRBJ2-5	TRBV7-9	ASSPRTSGFGGETQY
TRBJ1-2	TRBV5-4	ASSEGTGGGYT
TRBJ2-5	TRBV6-6	ASSYAPTSGETQY
TRBJ1-1	TRBV7-9	ASSYPFSWENTEAF
TRBJ2-3	TRBV29-1	SVEDHTDTQY
TRBJ2-6	TRBV6-1	ASSEIVSGANVLT
TRBJ1-5	TRBV5-6	ASSVGLRGASQPQH